The next 31 T cell receptor beta chains were all read from a single sample in a study of blood T cell repertoires in COVID-19. Using immunoSEQ multiplex PCR, the repertoire was profiled, and TCRdb retains in-frame clones only, with some absent. This table holds 35,000 to 50,000 clones, roughly 80% found once. The sequencing input was peripheral blood. The receptors originated from a man aged 50-60 years with active or convalescent COVID-19.

J is TRBJ1-2 and V is TRBV6-1; perhaps TRBD1 as D (5 bases). CDR1 and CDR2 (germline): MNHNS, SASEGT. Deletions cut 0 bases from V and 0 bases from J, with 5 bases between. The CDR3 is 14 residues long. CDR3 residues: CASSEATANYGYTF. Here the CDR3 DNA reads TGTGCCAGCAGTGAAGCGACAGCTAACTATGGCTACACCTTC.

The V call is TRBV10-1, the J call TRBJ1-6; TRBD1 agrees at 8 bases. Germline V lookup: CDR1 WNHNN, CDR2 SYGVQD (reference sequence). The CDR3 is made up of 15 amino acids. The V gene end was trimmed by 0 bases and the J gene end by 7 bases; junction bases not matched to a gene: 2. The CDR3 loop reads CASSESNRGNSPLHF. CDR3 in DNA: TGCGCCAGCAGTGAGTCAAACAGGGGGAATTCACCCCTCCACTTT.

The DNA for the CDR3 is TGCGCCAGCAGCTCAGGCACAGATACGCAGTATTTT. As protein: CASSSGTDTQYF. The genes are TRBV10-1 and TRBJ2-3, with D unresolved. V lost 6 bases to trimming and J lost 1 base, with 5 bases between them. Germline V gives CDR1 WNHNN, CDR2 SYGVQD (reference sequence). This CDR3 spans 12 amino acids.

The chain is built from TRBV6-5 and TRBJ1-1, with D possibly being TRBD1 (6 bases). The CDR3 covers 14 residues. Trimming left V 6 bases short and J 2 bases short, with 13 bases between. Germline V gene lookup returns CDR1 MNHEY and CDR2 SVGAGI. The CDR3 DNA reads TGTGCCAGCAGAAAAGGACAGCCCAACACTGAAGCTTTCTTT. This translates into CASRKGQPNTEAFF.

The V call is TRBV14, the J call TRBJ1-2; unclear D gene. The V gene lost 7 bases and the J gene lost 4 bases, with 10 bases spanning the gap. This CDR3 is built from 12 residues. Germline assignment: CDR1 SGHDN and CDR2 FVKESK. The CDR3 DNA follows: TGTGCCAGCACCGGGTACCCCTATGGCTACACCTTC. Translating gives CASTGYPYGYTF. The full variable domain, rest sourced from reference TRBV14 and TRBJ1-2, is EAGVTQFPSHSVIEKGQTVTLRCDPISGHDNLYWYRRVMGKEIKFLLHFVKESKQDESGMPNNRFLAERTGGTYSTLKVQPAELEDSGVYFCASTGYPYGYTFGSGTRLTVV.

The chain has TRBV30 and TRBJ1-6; 8 bases agree with TRBD1. This CDR3 is built from 15 residues. Trimming took 8 bases from V and 3 from J; bases not matched to a gene: 9. Germline V gives CDR1 GTSNPN, CDR2 SVGIG (reference sequence). Here the CDR3 reads CAGRGPADYNSPLHF. The DNA for the CDR3 is TGTGCCGGCAGGGGGCCTGCAGACTATAATTCACCCCTCCACTTT.

The rearrangement links TRBV25-1 to TRBJ2-5; 9 bases agree with TRBD2. CDR3 length: 16 residues. Germline V gene lookup returns CDR1 MGHDK and CDR2 SYGVNS. Germline trimming cut 5 bases from V and 4 bases from J; bases unmatched to any gene: 11. CDR3: CASSRVAGAPGETQYF. The CDR3 coding sequence is TGTGCCAGCAGTAGGGTAGCGGGGGCTCCGGGAGAGACCCAGTACTTC.

The chain joins TRBV6-5 to TRBJ1-1; TRBD1 aligns across 7 bases. The CDR3 is made up of 14 amino acids. J lost 0 bases, V lost 7 bases, and 5 bases had no gene match. Germline-derived CDR1 and CDR2 are MNHEY and SVGAGI. CDR3 protein: CASKIQGLNTEAFF. The CDR3 DNA reads as TGTGCCAGCAAGATACAGGGGTTGAACACTGAAGCTTTCTTT.

This clone turned up a few times. The V call is TRBV27, the J call TRBJ1-4; D possibly corresponds to TRBD1 (6 bases). CDR3 length: 14 residues. Germline V gene lookup returns CDR1 MNHEY and CDR2 SMNVEV (reference sequence). V lost 5 bases and J lost 10, with 17 bases in between. As DNA, the CDR3 is TGTGCCAGCAGTCCAACAGGGAATGTAGGAAAACTGTTTTTT. The encoded protein is CASSPTGNVGKLFF.

The chain couples TRBV7-2 to TRBJ2-3; D unresolved. This CDR3 is built from 12 residues. The germline gives CDR1 SGHTA, CDR2 FQGNSA. The ends were cut back, 2 bases at V and 6 bases at J, with 6 bases in the middle. The CDR3 spells CASSLSGDTQYF. As DNA, the CDR3 is TGTGCCAGCAGCTTATCCGGGGATACGCAGTATTTT.

V usage is TRBV7-6 and J usage is TRBJ2-5; TRBD2 matches 10 bases. The CDR3 is 15 residues long. The V gene end was trimmed by 1 base and the J gene end by 7 bases; junction bases not matched to a gene: 6. Germline loops: CDR1 SGHVS, CDR2 FNYEAQ. DNA of the CDR3: TGTGCCAGCAGCTTAGGTTCTAGCGGGGGCTCGACCCAGTACTTC. Translated, it gives CASSLGSSGGSTQYF.

This clone has only one observation. This rearrangement joins TRBV14 to TRBJ2-3; maybe TRBD2 (5 bases). V was shortened by 2 bases and J by 0 bases, with 9 bases between the two germline ends. CDR1 and CDR2 from the germline V gene are SGHDN and FVKESK. The CDR3 contains 15 residues. The CDR3 DNA is TGTGCCAGCAGCCAACTCGGAGGAAGCACAGATACGCAGTATTTT. Residues: CASSQLGGSTDTQYF.

This clone was recorded a few times. V gene TRBV7-3 combines with J gene TRBJ2-5; 8 nucleotides agree with TRBD2. Trimming at V came to 2 bases and at J to 1 base, leaving 3 bases not matched to a gene. This CDR3 is 15 amino acids long. Germline V gene lookup returns CDR1 SGHTA and CDR2 FQGTGA. In nucleotides, the CDR3 is TGTGCCAGCAGCTTAGCGGGGGGCTCCCAAGAGACCCAGTACTTC. Amino acids: CASSLAGGSQETQYF.

The chain carries TRBV6-5 and TRBJ1-5; TRBD1 is a possible D gene (6 bases). V lost 7 bases to trimming and J lost 2 bases, with 12 bases between them. CDR1 MNHEY and CDR2 SVGAGI come from the germline V gene. The CDR3 totals 14 residues. As DNA, the CDR3 is TGTGCCAGCAATACAGGGATAGGCAATCAGCCCCAGCATTTT. Translating it yields CASNTGIGNQPQHF.

This chain joins TRBV7-2 and TRBJ2-6; 8 bases line up with TRBD2. V lost 1 base to trimming and J lost 0 bases; unmatched junction nucleotides: 5. CDR3 length: 18 residues. Germline CDR1 SGHTA, CDR2 FQGNSA. CDR3 bases: TGTGCCAGCAGCTTAGGGGCGGGGGGCCACTCTGGGGCCAACGTCCTGACTTTC. This translates into CASSLGAGGHSGANVLTF.

The CDR3 here is CASSSGQGNIQYF. CDR3 in DNA: TGTGCCAGCAGCTCTGGACAGGGAAACATTCAGTACTTC. V usage is TRBV5-4 and J usage is TRBJ2-4; TRBD1 matches 8 bases. The CDR3 runs to 13 residues. Germline V gene data show CDR1 as SGHNT and CDR2 as YYREEE (reference sequence). After removal of 3 bases from V and 6 bases from J, the junction contained 2 bases not matched to a gene.

CDR3 protein: CASSTTTGVAYGYTF. The CDR3 nucleotides are TGTGCCAGTAGTACTACTACAGGGGTAGCCTATGGCTACACCTTC. The J gene is TRBJ1-2, the V gene TRBV19; TRBD1 matches 7 bases. There are 15 residues in the CDR3. V lost 4 bases, J lost 4 bases, and 9 bases stayed unmatched. Germline values: CDR1 LNHDA, CDR2 SQIVND (reference sequence).

This clone has a handful of counts. The chain links TRBV9 to TRBJ2-1; 10 bases match TRBD2. Germline values: CDR1 SGDLS, CDR2 YYNGEE. V lost 0 bases, J lost 7 bases, and 7 bases stayed unmatched. CDR3 size: 16 residues. The CDR3 nucleotides read TGTGCCAGCAGCGTAGCTACCAGGACTAGCGGAAATGAGCAGTTCTTC. Its protein product is CASSVATRTSGNEQFF.

There are a few counts of this clone. CDR3 amino acids: CASSLVGDRAEKLFF. The CDR3, as DNA: TGTGCCAGCAGCTTAGTGGGGGACAGGGCTGAAAAACTGTTTTTT. This chain links TRBV7-2 with TRBJ1-4, with 9 bases identical to TRBD1. The CDR3 length is 15 residues. The germline V gene has CDR1 SGHTA and CDR2 FQGNSA. The V segment lost 1 base and the J segment 7 bases; nucleotides outside the gene matches: 4.

The genes are TRBV9 and TRBJ2-7; a weak D match, TRBD2 (5 bases). Germline V gene sequence: CDR1 SGDLS, CDR2 YYNGEE. The V end was cut by 3 bases, the J end by 0 bases, with 10 bases between. The CDR3 consists of 14 residues. The CDR3 loop reads CASSEAGDSYEQYF. CDR3 DNA sequence: TGTGCCAGCAGCGAAGCCGGGGACTCCTACGAGCAGTACTTC.

This rearrangement joins TRBV27 to TRBJ2-4, with 13 positions matching TRBD2. The CDR3 is 15 residues long. V lost 4 bases and J lost 15; bases outside the gene matches: 12. Germline CDR1 is MNHEY and CDR2 is SMNVEV (reference sequence). This chain's CDR3 is CASSSPLTSGGTRYF. The DNA of the CDR3 is TGTGCCAGCAGTTCCCCGTTGACTAGCGGGGGGACCAGGTACTTC.

The chain has TRBV19 and TRBJ1-2; 7 bases match TRBD1. The ends lost 4 bases at V and 8 bases at J; junction bases unmatched: 4. The V gene's germline CDR1 is LNHDA and CDR2 SQIVND (reference sequence). The CDR3 sequence is 12 residues long. The CDR3 bases are TGTGCCAGTAGTACCACAGGGGTCGGCTACACCTTC. Amino acid sequence: CASSTTGVGYTF.

The J gene is TRBJ2-1, the V gene TRBV18, with D tentatively TRBD2 (5 bases). Trimming shortened V by 1 base and J by 7 bases, and 14 bases separated the two germline ends. Germline CDR1 and CDR2: KGHSH and LQKENI. This CDR3 has 15 amino acids. Here the CDR3 DNA reads TGTGCCAGCTCACCACTCCCCCTTGAGGGTAATGAGCAGTTCTTC. Translation gives CASSPLPLEGNEQFF.

The chain uses TRBV29-1 and TRBJ1-1; 7 bases line up with TRBD1. Trimming took 5 bases from V and 3 from J; bases not matched to a gene: 3. The CDR3 has 12 residues. Germline values: CDR1 SQVTM, CDR2 ANQGSEA. The chain's CDR3 is CSVSGQYTEAFF. CDR3 sequence (DNA): TGCAGCGTTTCGGGACAGTACACTGAAGCTTTCTTT.

The chain uses TRBV30 and TRBJ1-3; D gene uncertain. V was shortened by 2 bases and J by 4 bases, with 12 bases between the two germline ends. This CDR3 has 14 amino acids. Germline CDR1 is GTSNPN and CDR2 is SVGIG (reference sequence). DNA for the CDR3: TGTGCCTGGAGTACGGGGAACGGAGGAAACACCATATATTTT. Encoded protein: CAWSTGNGGNTIYF.

The chain has TRBV19 and TRBJ1-4; no definite D call. Per the germline V gene, CDR1 is LNHDA and CDR2 is SQIVND (reference sequence). Trimming removed 5 bases at V and 7 bases at J, with 17 bases between. The CDR3 length is 15 residues. This chain's CDR3 is CASSLTPQRGEKLFF. The CDR3 bases are TGTGCCAGTAGTCTGACTCCCCAACGCGGTGAAAAACTGTTTTTT.

This clone showed up just once. The genes are TRBV27 and TRBJ1-6, with TRBD1 matching over 7 bases. This CDR3 has 14 amino acids. The trim removed 6 bases at V and 8 bases at J, leaving 7 bases unmatched. Germline V gene lookup returns CDR1 MNHEY and CDR2 SMNVEV (reference sequence). The CDR3 coding sequence is TGTGCCAGCAGACCGACAGGGAAGCATTCACCCCTCCACTTT. Its protein is CASRPTGKHSPLHF.

This chain joins TRBV19 and TRBJ2-7, with TRBD1 matching over 7 bases. V trimming: 6 bases; J trimming: 3 bases; junction bases outside the gene matches: 8. Germline CDR1 is LNHDA and CDR2 is SQIVND (reference sequence). The length of the CDR3 is 14 residues. The CDR3 DNA follows: TGTGCCAGTAGACTAACGGGACAGAGCTACGAGCAGTACTTC. Encoded protein: CASRLTGQSYEQYF.

The CDR3: CSVGGRATNEKLFF. CDR3 nucleotides: TGCAGCGTTGGTGGCAGGGCAACTAATGAAAAACTGTTTTTT. The chain links TRBV29-1 to TRBJ1-4, with D possibly being TRBD1 (5 bases). Germline CDR1 is SQVTM and CDR2 is ANQGSEA. The V end lost 4 bases, the J end lost 0 bases, and 9 bases lay between the germline ends. The CDR3 runs 14 residues.

In its sample, this clone was seen once. The chain carries TRBV2 and TRBJ2-4; a weak D match, TRBD1 (7 bases). CDR1 SNHLY and CDR2 FYNNEI come from the germline V gene. V was pared by 9 bases and J by 0 bases, with 9 bases between. The CDR3 runs to 13 residues. CDR3 nucleotide sequence: TGTGCCAGGCGGGACAGAGCCAAAAACATTCAGTACTTC. This gives the protein CARRDRAKNIQYF.

The V and J genes are TRBV19 and TRBJ1-5; 9 bases map to TRBD1. Germline lookup yields CDR1 LNHDA and CDR2 SQIVND (reference sequence). The ends lost 4 bases at V and 0 bases at J; junction bases unmatched: 13. The CDR3 has 19 amino acids. The CDR3 region has the DNA TGTGCCAGTAGTAGGACAGGGGCCAACAAAGGATATAGCAATCAGCCCCAGCATTTT. Translation gives CASSRTGANKGYSNQPQHF.